This T cell receptor (beta chain) was found in a study of T cell responses to AZD1222 COVID-19 vaccine (dated by TCRdb to about 2021). Turning to the overall study: A total of roughly 240 trial participants underwent TCR sequencing, of whom nearly 210 received two doses of AZD1222 and about 26 received two doses of the MenACWY control vaccine. Enrollment into the trials was organized by age into subgroups of 18-55, 56-69 and 70-plus years, and those subgroups contained roughly 140, 27 and 60 TCR-sequenced participants, respectively.

About this clone: It has no known antigen specificity. Base quality data are lacking; no much larger clone is found one base away.

The CDR3 goes from the cysteine to the phenylalanine over 15 residues. The kept DNA is CDR3 alone, 45 bases in frame from the first base. The junction shows trimming of 4 bases on V and 6 bases on J, plus 15 bases between the germline ends. CDR1 is given as SGHTA and CDR2 as FQGTGA, both from the germline V gene. General study outcomes and caveats: Because no samples from the day 14 peak response were available, repertoires could be characterized only after the peak T cell response. The 56-69-year group was small, and its depth increase did not reach significance, likely because of low power. Nearly half of unique spike-specific TCRs reportedly recognized epitopes outside regions mutated in the B.1.351 and B.1.1.7 variants. Most participants were white British and females outnumbered males, and the authors suggested that clonal diversity may have been underestimated. Vaccine-associated CD4 TCRs spanned the whole spike protein, with dominant responses in regions 160-218 and 743-854. Conclusions about previously exposed vaccinees are limited because only a handful of AZD1222 recipients were SARS-CoV-2 seropositive at baseline. A significant rise in spike-specific TCR breadth and depth was observed after two AZD1222 doses relative to day 0 and relative to MenACWY recipients.

The CDR3 regions of human TCRbeta chains were analyzed by immunosequencing. As for the authors' bioinformatics: TCRs in the repertoires were matched against a reference library of SARS-CoV-2-specific TCRs that had been generated with the MIRA antigen-specificity platform. Breadth was defined as the fraction of unique TCRs that were SARS-CoV-2-associated, and depth was defined as the fraction of total T cells that were SARS-CoV-2-associated. Each spike-specific TCR was assigned to its reactive spike region and to a CD4 or CD8 class using the MIRA data. Log10-transformed breadth and depth values were compared by one-way ANOVA with Sidak's multiple comparisons tests. TCRdb re-hosts the immuneACCESS table, in-frame sequences only. Its copies lack some clones; in the studies checked, an unresolved V gene accounts for under half of them, and the cause for the rest is not known. From that table come the V and J calls and clone size; the DNA was used to work out D and trimming. Recorded for this sample are some 110,000 clones; about 86% of them occurred a single time. Together, the top ten hold 17% of the sample.

The time point label on this specimen signifies: about 28 days (+/-7) after the second vaccine dose. AZD1222 recipients whose second dose came at about 4 weeks and those whose second dose came at about 12 weeks were combined into one group, since spike-specific TCR depth and breadth did not differ between the two schedules. Vaccinee samples were obtained from the UK trials COV001 and COV002, which included a single-blind randomized controlled phase 2/3 trial of AZD1222 (ChAdOx1 nCoV-19) in healthy adults. For TCRbeta chain sequencing, PBMC samples from trial participants were taken at day 0 and at day 28 after the second dose.

The V gene is TRBV7-3 and the J gene is TRBJ2-2; confidence is insufficient to name the D gene. This receptor was identified in an adult who received the AZD1222 COVID-19 vaccine. The specimen comprised peripheral blood, sampled 28 days after the second AZD1222 dose. The nucleotide sequence reads as follows: TGTGCCAGCAGCTCCCGACGGGCTGGCGCCGGGGAGCTGTTTTTT. This sequence encodes CASSSRRAGAGELFF.